This TCR beta chain is from a study of vaccination effects on CD4 cells after COVID-19. Study-wide background: It was a median of 72 days after the second dose that post-vaccine samples were obtained. The study's findings and limits: Nearly all vaccine-induced clones in healthy recipients recognized only SARS-CoV-2.

The CDR3 spans 16 residues. Trimming removed 1 base from V and 5 bases from J; junction bases left unmatched: 8. Germline V lookup: CDR1 GTSNPN, CDR2 SVGIG (reference sequence). Profiling relied on immunoSEQ multiplex PCR, and the TCRdb table lists in-frame clones only, not all of them. The sample has 25,000 to 35,000 clones, approximately 71% seen once. A single count supports this clone. Its target is unknown. Viral peptide pool expansion of antigen-specific CD4+ T cells preceded sequencing in the ViraFEST assay. Cultured cells yielded isolated CD4+ T cells after approximately nine days. Each participant was given two doses of one vaccine (BNT162b2 or mRNA-1273). According to the study, vaccine recipients showed no prior SARS-CoV-2 infection and negative nucleocapsid antibodies. Days 3 and 7 saw half the medium replaced with IL-2 medium.

This clonotype was obtained from a human donor who received a COVID-19 vaccine. This specimen was CD4+ T cells from PBMCs cultured with HCoV-NL63 spike peptides, taken after COVID-19 vaccination. The genes are TRBV30 and TRBJ1-5; TRBD1 aligns across 10 bases. The CDR3 sequence is CAWSGGATGGYQPQHF. DNA for the CDR3: TGTGCCTGGAGTGGGGGGGCGACAGGGGGCTATCAGCCCCAGCATTTT.